A single sample gave rise to the 30 T cell receptor beta chains below, sequenced in a study of blood T cell repertoires in COVID-19 (TCRdb year 2020). Library method: the immunoSEQ multiplex PCR assay. Sourced from immuneACCESS, this table was stored by TCRdb with only in-frame sequences that have V and J called. A share of the clones is absent; for the studies checked, an unresolved V gene accounts for under half, and the remainder has no known explanation. Counted in this sample were almost 300,000 clones; 85% to 90% of them appeared once. The leading ten clones occupy around 10% of the sample. The source material was peripheral blood. The receptors originated from a woman in her twenties or thirties with COVID-19, enrolled during active disease.

This chain connects TRBV5-4 to TRBJ1-5; 7 nucleotides match TRBD1. Germline V gene sequence: CDR1 SGHNT, CDR2 YYREEE (reference sequence). V gave up 3 bases and J gave up 2 bases; unmatched junction bases: 8. The length of the CDR3 is 16 residues. The CDR3 here is CASSWTGKGGNQPQHF. The DNA for the CDR3 is TGTGCCAGCAGCTGGACAGGAAAGGGGGGCAATCAGCCCCAGCATTTT.

This chain uses TRBV12-5 with TRBJ2-7; D might be TRBD1 (6 bases). CDR1 LGHNT and CDR2 FRNRAP come from the germline V gene. This CDR3 has 13 residues. Trimming took off 5 bases at V and 6 bases at J, with 14 bases between the two ends. The CDR3 nucleotides are TGTGCTAGTGGTGGCCGGGACACCCTCGAGCAGTACTTC. Amino acids: CASGGRDTLEQYF.

The chain recombines TRBV4-1 with TRBJ2-1; 8 nucleotides match TRBD2. The V gene end was trimmed by 1 base and the J gene end by 14 bases; junction bases not matched to a gene: 7. This CDR3 is built from 13 residues. Looked up from germline, CDR1 is MGHRA and CDR2 is YSYEKL. CDR3 sequence: CASSQGSGGFEFF. The CDR3 DNA reads TGCGCCAGCAGCCAAGGGAGCGGGGGCTTCGAGTTCTTC.

The sample holds one count of this clone. The genes are TRBV4-1 and TRBJ1-1; no firm D call. With 4 bases removed from V and 1 base from J, the gap between germline ends came to 13 bases. The CDR3 covers 15 residues. CDR1 and CDR2 from the germline V gene are MGHRA and YSYEKL. The CDR3 is CASSLEPPGNTEAFF. As DNA, the CDR3 is TGCGCCAGCAGCCTCGAGCCCCCAGGGAACACTGAAGCTTTCTTT.

The rearrangement links TRBV5-1 to TRBJ2-7, with D maybe TRBD1 (6 bases). The germline CDR1 and CDR2 sequences are SGHRS and YFSETQ. V gave up 2 bases and J gave up 3 bases, with 9 bases separating them. The CDR3 contains 13 residues. Written as DNA, the CDR3 is TGCGCCAGCAGCTTAACAGGGTACTACGAGCAGTACTTC. It translates to CASSLTGYYEQYF.

The chain couples TRBV28 to TRBJ1-3; D remains unclear. This CDR3 contains 13 residues. Germline CDR1 is MDHEN and CDR2 is SYDVKM. The V gene lost 10 bases and the J gene lost 0 bases, with 10 bases spanning the gap. For the CDR3, the DNA is TGTGCCACCCCGAGCGCCTCTGGAAACACCATATATTTT. Its translation is CATPSASGNTIYF.

The J gene is TRBJ1-1, the V gene TRBV18; weak D call: TRBD1 (5 bases). The V gene lost 0 bases and the J gene lost 5 bases, with 19 bases spanning the gap. The CDR3 totals 17 residues. Germline V gene data show CDR1 as KGHSH and CDR2 as LQKENI. For the CDR3, the DNA is TGTGCCAGCTCACCACCGGGACGGGAGGGTAGTAGTACTGAAGCTTTCTTT. Translated, it gives CASSPPGREGSSTEAFF.

This chain joins TRBV11-3 and TRBJ2-1, with a tentative D call TRBD1 (5 bases). Germline V gene sequence: CDR1 SGHNT, CDR2 YENEEA. V lost 5 bases, J lost 5 bases, and 10 bases lay in between. The CDR3 length is 13 residues. As DNA, the CDR3 is TGTGCCAGCAGCAAAGGGGCTAACAATGAGCAGTTCTTC. Its protein is CASSKGANNEQFF. The whole variable domain, remainder taken from reference TRBV11-3 and TRBJ2-1, is EAGVVQSPRYKIIEKKQPVAFWCNPISGHNTLYWYLQNLGQGPELLIRYENEEAVDDSQLPKDRFSAERLKGVDSTLKIQPAELGDSAVYLCASSKGANNEQFFGPGTRLTVL.

The rearrangement joins TRBV19 to TRBJ1-1; D may be TRBD1 (6 bases). The CDR3 is 14 residues long. Deletions cut 6 bases from V and 6 bases from J, with 17 bases between. The germline CDR1 and CDR2 sequences are LNHDA and SQIVND (reference sequence). The CDR3 reads CASRVTGTGAEAFF. The DNA of the CDR3 is TGTGCCAGTAGGGTTACAGGGACCGGGGCTGAAGCTTTCTTT.

The J gene is TRBJ2-3, the V gene TRBV28, with D maybe TRBD2 (6 bases). The CDR3 length is 16 residues. Germline CDR1 and CDR2: MDHEN and SYDVKM. V was cut by 1 base and J by 0 bases, with 11 bases left in between. The DNA for the CDR3 is TGTGCCAGCAGTTTATTCCGGGGGATCAGCACAGATACGCAGTATTTT. Translated, it gives CASSLFRGISTDTQYF.

The V gene is TRBV6-5, the J gene TRBJ2-5, with 7 positions matching TRBD2. The CDR3 runs to 14 residues. Germline-derived CDR1 and CDR2 are MNHEY and SVGAGI. V lost 5 bases, J lost 2 bases, and 5 bases stayed unmatched. The CDR3: CASSLGGDQETQYF. The DNA for the CDR3 is TGTGCCAGCAGTCTGGGGGGGGATCAAGAGACCCAGTACTTC.

This clone appeared once. The gene calls are TRBV10-3 and TRBJ1-5, with 9 bases matching TRBD1. The germline V gene has CDR1 ENHRY and CDR2 SYGVKD. The trim removed 4 bases at V and 2 bases at J, leaving 9 bases unmatched. The CDR3 spans 17 residues. The CDR3 reads CAISGGQGLMGNQPQHF. DNA for the CDR3: TGTGCCATCAGTGGGGGACAGGGCCTTATGGGCAATCAGCCCCAGCATTTT.

The chain employs TRBV5-6 and TRBJ1-1; weak D call: TRBD1 (6 bases). This CDR3 has 16 residues. V was clipped by 4 bases and J by 0 bases, with 16 bases between them. Germline values: CDR1 SGHDT, CDR2 YYEEEE. CDR3 region: CASSPLTRTVNTEAFF. The CDR3 region has the DNA TGTGCCAGCAGCCCTTTGACCCGGACAGTGAACACTGAAGCTTTCTTT. The variable domain in full, completed from reference TRBV5-6 and TRBJ1-1, reads DAGVTQSPTHLIKTRGQQVTLRCSPKSGHDTVSWYQQALGQGPQFIFQYYEEEERQRGNFPDRFSGHQFPNYSSELNVNALLLGDSALYLCASSPLTRTVNTEAFFGQGTRLTVV.

This clone occurred a few times. The chain links TRBV6-9 to TRBJ2-7, with D possibly TRBD2 on 5 matching bases. Trimming stripped 2 bases from V and 3 bases from J, with 17 bases between. Germline V CDR1 and CDR2: MNHGY, SVAAGI. The CDR3 extends over 16 amino acids. The CDR3 here is CASSYGIERSSYEQYF. CDR3 nucleotide sequence: TGTGCCAGCAGTTATGGAATCGAGCGGAGCAGCTACGAGCAGTACTTC.

The chain joins TRBV10-2 to TRBJ2-3, with 7 bases aligning to TRBD2. The germline V gene encodes CDR1 WSHSY and CDR2 SAAADI. Germline trimming cut 5 bases from V and 3 bases from J; bases unmatched to any gene: 8. The CDR3 consists of 15 residues. The CDR3 loop is CASSPWGGRTDTQYF. CDR3 DNA sequence: TGCGCCAGCAGTCCCTGGGGGGGTAGGACAGATACGCAGTATTTT.

The V gene is TRBV2, the J gene TRBJ2-1, with D possibly TRBD2 on 5 matching bases. Germline CDR1 reads SNHLY; CDR2 reads FYNNEI. The CDR3 has 12 residues. Trimming took off 6 bases at V and 15 bases at J, with 18 bases between the two ends. As DNA, the CDR3 is TGTGCCAGCAGCCCGGGGTGGGTTAAAGGGTTCTTC. Its translation is CASSPGWVKGFF. Using reference TRBV2 and TRBJ2-1 for the parts outside the CDR3, the full variable domain is EPEVTQTPSHQVTQMGQEVILRCVPISNHLYFYWYRQILGQKVEFLVSFYNNEISEKSEIFDDQFSVERPDGSNFTLKIRSTKLEDSAMYFCASSPGWVKGFFGPGTRLTVL.

The chain uses TRBV23-1 and TRBJ1-1; D is unresolved. TRBV23-1 is identified as an open reading frame with a role that is uncertain. The CDR3 has 14 amino acids. V lost 8 bases and J 0 bases, leaving 13 bases between the germline ends. This CDR3 reads CASGQANLNTEAFF. The CDR3 DNA reads as TGCGCCAGCGGGCAGGCGAACTTGAACACTGAAGCTTTCTTT.

This clone was detected once. V and J are TRBV6-2 or TRBV6-3 and TRBJ1-5, with 9 nucleotides matching TRBD1. V was pared by 4 bases and J by 7 bases, with 17 bases of the junction left unmatched. Germline values: CDR1 MNHEY, CDR2 SVGEGT. The CDR3 is made up of 18 amino acids. The CDR3 loop reads CASSSHRDRQGVRQPQHF. The CDR3 bases are TGTGCCAGCAGTTCCCACCGTGATCGACAGGGGGTCAGGCAGCCCCAGCATTTT.

The chain couples TRBV6-5 to TRBJ1-3; the D is unclear. The CDR3 runs 12 residues. Per the germline V gene, CDR1 is MNHEY and CDR2 is SVGAGI. V was shortened by 10 bases and J by 0 bases, with 7 bases between the two germline ends. CDR3 residues: CATGISGNTIYF. The CDR3 DNA follows: TGTGCCACCGGGATCTCTGGAAACACCATATATTTT.

The J gene is TRBJ2-7, the V gene TRBV24-1; 8 bases map to TRBD1. V lost 1 base and J lost 6; bases outside the gene matches: 7. The CDR3 contains 15 residues. Germline CDR1 is KGHDR and CDR2 is SFDVKD. CDR3 loop: CATSDFGDRSSEQYF. CDR3 DNA sequence: TGTGCCACCAGTGATTTCGGGGACAGGTCGAGCGAGCAGTACTTC.

This sequence joins TRBV28 and TRBJ1-2; no clear D. The CDR3 spans 11 residues. Trimming cost V 8 bases and J 2 bases, with 6 bases left between them. Germline assignment: CDR1 MDHEN and CDR2 SYDVKM. The CDR3 nucleotides read TGTGCCAGCTCAGAAAACTATGGCTACACCTTC. Translating it yields CASSENYGYTF.

This chain joins TRBV6-5 and TRBJ1-2, with TRBD1 matching over 8 bases. The germline CDR1 and CDR2 sequences are MNHEY and SVGAGI. V lost 7 bases to trimming and J lost 7 bases; unmatched junction nucleotides: 8. The CDR3 sequence is 13 residues long. CDR3 in amino acids: CASTGDRGGGYTF. CDR3 coding DNA: TGTGCCAGCACCGGAGACAGGGGCGGTGGCTACACCTTC.

The gene calls are TRBV7-9 and TRBJ2-1, with 9 bases fitting TRBD2. The V gene's germline CDR1 is SEHNR and CDR2 FQNEAQ (reference sequence). V lost 1 base to trimming and J lost 8 bases; unmatched junction nucleotides: 6. The CDR3 runs to 15 residues. The CDR3 sequence: CASSLVAGGPDEQFF. DNA of the CDR3: TGTGCCAGCAGCTTAGTGGCGGGGGGGCCTGATGAGCAGTTCTTC.

This clone was picked up one time. The chain uses TRBV9 and TRBJ2-2; 14 nucleotides align to TRBD2. The length of the CDR3 is 18 residues. In germline, CDR1 is SGDLS, CDR2 YYNGEE. J was trimmed by 4 bases and V by 0 bases; bases with no gene match: 5. CDR3 nucleotides: TGTGCCAGCAGCGTAGGACTAGCGGGGGGGCGTTCCACCGGGGAGCTGTTTTTT. Its translation: CASSVGLAGGRSTGELFF.

The chain couples TRBV19 to TRBJ2-2, with D perhaps matching TRBD2 (5 bases). V was pared by 3 bases and J by 5 bases, with 13 bases between. Germline CDR1 and CDR2: LNHDA and SQIVND (reference sequence). There are 15 residues in the CDR3. CDR3 in DNA: TGTGCCAGTAGTATCCCCGGGGTTGAGACCGGGGAGCTGTTTTTT. It specifies CASSIPGVETGELFF.

This rearrangement joins TRBV25-1 to TRBJ2-2, with a weak D call TRBD2 (7 bases). This CDR3 has 17 amino acids. V was clipped by 1 base and J by 0 bases, with 12 bases between them. CDR1 is MGHDK, CDR2 SYGVNS, per germline. CDR3 DNA sequence: TGTGCCAGCAGTGAATTATTCGGGGGGCCGAACACCGGGGAGCTGTTTTTT. Its protein product is CASSELFGGPNTGELFF.

The chain combines TRBV6-1 with TRBJ1-1; D gene uncertain. Trimming pared 1 base from V and 7 bases from J, leaving 13 bases between. CDR1 MNHNS and CDR2 SASEGT come from the germline V gene. The CDR3 covers 14 residues. CDR3 bases: TGTGCCAGCAGTGAAGACCGGGGTGGGTTTGAAGCTTTCTTT. This gives the protein CASSEDRGGFEAFF.

The chain combines TRBV21-1 with TRBJ2-2; the tabulated D call, TRBD2, remains unverified against the DNA. TRBV21-1 is a listed pseudogene. The CDR3 loop spans 16 amino acids. The CDR3 bases are TGTGCCAGCAGCGCCTGGAGGCTTACGGACACCGGGGAGCTGTTTTTT. Its translation: CASSAWRLTDTGELFF.

V usage is TRBV27 and J usage is TRBJ1-6, with TRBD1 identical over 8 bases. After removal of 3 bases from V and 9 bases from J, the junction contained 4 bases not matched to a gene. Per the germline V gene, CDR1 is MNHEY and CDR2 is SMNVEV (reference sequence). The CDR3 has 14 amino acids. CDR3: CASSFRQGISPLHF. DNA of the CDR3: TGTGCCAGCAGTTTTAGACAGGGGATTTCACCCCTCCACTTT.

The chain couples TRBV27 to TRBJ1-1; D gene ambiguous. The CDR3 runs to 13 residues. Germline loops: CDR1 MNHEY, CDR2 SMNVEV (reference sequence). V lost 2 bases to trimming and J lost 2 bases, with 6 bases between them. The CDR3 protein is CASSLQFNTEAFF. CDR3 in DNA: TGTGCCAGCAGTTTACAGTTTAACACTGAAGCTTTCTTT.